This note documents a single TCR beta chain sequence. Its matching antigen is unknown. These data belong to a study of blood T cells in healthy people across ages. Caucasian individuals from Russia who were healthy and aged about 6 to 100 acted as donors. It was with a sample-barcoded 5' primer and a J-beta primer mix that a second PCR of about 6 to 12 cycles was run. TCRdb itself ran the 5' RACE reads through MiXCR, one entry per CDR3 protein. The table includes 850,000 or so distinct CDR3 sequences, under 30% detected once. Study-level results: PBMCs that were unsorted prevented a conclusive naive versus antigen-experienced comparison.

The material sequenced was blood. The sequence was obtained from a woman older than 75 in good health.

CDR3 residues: CASSKRDQVNEQFF. CDR3 nucleotides: TGTGCCAGCAGTAAAAGGGACCAGGTTAATGAGCAGTTCTTC. V usage is TRBV11-1 and J usage is TRBJ2-1, with D possibly being TRBD1 or TRBD2 (5 bases each). The CDR3 contains 14 residues. The V gene's germline CDR1 is SGHAT and CDR2 FQDESV (reference sequence). V was trimmed by 6 bases and J by 7 bases, leaving 16 bases between them.